Listed below are T cell receptor beta chains from one sample, sequenced in a study of low-dose radiotherapy and immunotherapy resistance in tumors. TCRdb reanalysed the reads using MiXCR and keeps one entry per CDR3 protein. The table has about 64,000 distinct CDR3 sequences, more than 20% seen once. This specimen consisted of PBMCs, obtained before treatment. These receptors were obtained from a male donor with rectosigmoid adenocarcinoma. Both conserved end residues are part of each CDR3.

V: TRBV30
J: TRBJ1-4
CDR3: CAWSAGTGREKLFF

V: TRBV6-2/TRBV6-3
J: TRBJ2-7
CDR3: CASRYFGGGKFEQYF

V: TRBV6-2/TRBV6-3
J: TRBJ1-1
CDR3: CASSYGQGQNTEAFF

V: TRBV28
J: TRBJ1-1
CDR3: CASSYRGQRTEAFF

V: TRBV5-6
J: TRBJ2-1
CDR3: CASSLYSGGAGNEQFF

V: TRBV5-1
J: TRBJ2-1
CDR3: CASREVAGSNEQFF

V: TRBV6-2/TRBV6-3
J: TRBJ2-3
CDR3: CASSEGPLRDTQYF

V: TRBV18
J: TRBJ2-3
CDR3: CASSVREDLTDTQYF

V: TRBV28
J: TRBJ2-2
CDR3: CAGNTGGRTGELFF

V: TRBV29-1
J: TRBJ2-1
CDR3: CSGLLAGGDNEQFF

V: TRBV5-1
J: TRBJ2-3
CDR3: CASSLVIAGADTQYF

V: TRBV5-1
J: TRBJ2-2
CDR3: CASSPTEGDTGELFF

V: TRBV19
J: TRBJ2-3
CDR3: CASHGDSDTQYF

V: TRBV2
J: TRBJ1-4
CDR3: CASRDRGAEKLFF

V: TRBV6-2/TRBV6-3
J: TRBJ1-5
CDR3: CASSYGSHGNQPQHF

V: TRBV14
J: TRBJ1-5
CDR3: CASSQGRDQPQHF

V: TRBV4-1
J: TRBJ1-2
CDR3: CASSRTGTWKGYTF

V: TRBV24-1
J: TRBJ2-5
CDR3: CATSSRTEETQYF

V: TRBV5-4
J: TRBJ2-4
CDR3: CASSLQARQAKNIQYF

V: TRBV19
J: TRBJ2-7
CDR3: CASSIVLAGYNEQYF

V: TRBV5-5
J: TRBJ2-7
CDR3: CASIRATPYEQYF

V: TRBV5-6
J: TRBJ2-3
CDR3: CASSLSGTDTQYF

V: TRBV7-3
J: TRBJ2-7
CDR3: CASSRRGQSSGYEQYF

V: TRBV14
J: TRBJ1-3
CDR3: CASSQSGNTIYF

V: TRBV26
J: TRBJ1-4
CDR3: CASSEHGNEKLFF

V: TRBV28
J: TRBJ2-5
CDR3: CASRSGQPQETQYF

V: TRBV28
J: TRBJ2-3
CDR3: CASSLRRNPTDTQYF

V: TRBV5-4
J: TRBJ2-2
CDR3: CASSLRSGTSGSEKAGELFF